This passage covers 8 T cell receptor beta chains from one sample sequenced in a study of beta chain features in type 1 diabetes. Study outcomes and limitations: People with Type 1 diabetes carried modestly yet significantly shorter TCRB CDR3s in all four CD4+ subsets.

For these receptors, no antigen is known. The isolated RNA, all of it, was reverse transcribed, so expressed TCRB transcripts were what got sequenced. Data came from immunoSEQ multiplex PCR; TCRdb stores just in-frame clones and leaves some out. The sample has under 300,000 clones, 11% seen once. Sequences were obtained from naive CD4+ T cells from blood. All receptors derive from a man aged 30 to 39 with type 1 diabetes.

The CDR3 bases are TGTGCCAGCAGCTTACGGGGAAGCTCCTACAATGAGCAGTTCTTC. Translated: CASSLRGSSYNEQFF. The V call is TRBV7-2, the J call TRBJ2-1; D may be TRBD2 (5 bases). Trimming took off 2 bases at V and 0 bases at J, with 8 bases between the two ends. The CDR3 runs 15 residues. Germline V gene lookup returns CDR1 SGHTA and CDR2 FQGNSA.

This clone appeared a few times. This chain uses TRBV18 with TRBJ2-1, with TRBD1 matching 11 bases. The trim removed 3 bases at V and 8 bases at J, leaving 0 bases unmatched. The CDR3 is 13 amino acids. Germline V gene sequence: CDR1 KGHSH, CDR2 LQKENI. CDR3 nucleotides: TGTGCCAGCTCACCGGGACAGGGGGATGAGCAGTTCTTC. Translated: CASSPGQGDEQFF.

The V and J genes are TRBV7-3 and TRBJ2-1, with 9 positions matching TRBD1. The junction had 3 bases not matched to a gene; V was cut back by 5 bases and J by 4 bases. The CDR3 extends over 14 amino acids. CDR1 and CDR2 (germline): SGHTA, FQGTGA. The CDR3 loop reads CASSPGTGYNEQFF. In DNA, the CDR3 is TGTGCCAGCAGCCCCGGGACAGGGTACAATGAGCAGTTCTTC. Full variable domain (rest looked up from reference TRBV7-3 and TRBJ2-1): GAGVSQTPSNKVTEKGKYVELRCDPISGHTALYWYRQSLGQGPEFLIYFQGTGAADDSGLPNDRFFAVRPEGSVSTLKIQRTERGDSAVYLCASSPGTGYNEQFFGPGTRLTVL.

This clone was detected a few times. The chain's CDR3 is CATTTGFNQPQHF. CDR3 DNA sequence: TGTGCCACCACGACAGGCTTCAATCAGCCCCAGCATTTT. The chain uses TRBV10-3 and TRBJ1-5; D is perhaps TRBD1 (6 bases). The V and J ends lost 10 bases and 3 bases respectively, with 13 bases between them. Per germline, CDR1 ENHRY and CDR2 SYGVKD. This CDR3 comprises 13 residues.

V is TRBV30 and J is TRBJ2-5; 8 positions match TRBD1. Unmatched junction bases numbered 6, after V lost 4 bases and J lost 2 bases. The CDR3 loop spans 14 amino acids. Germline lookup yields CDR1 GTSNPN and CDR2 SVGIG (reference sequence). The CDR3 protein is CAWTGTGLQETQYF. CDR3 DNA: TGTGCCTGGACCGGGACAGGATTGCAAGAGACCCAGTACTTC. Complete variable domain (other parts from reference TRBV30 and TRBJ2-5): SQTIHQWPATLVQPVGSPLSLECTVEGTSNPNLYWYRQAAGRGLQLLFYSVGIGQISSEVPQNLSASRPQDRQFILSSKKLLLSDSGFYLCAWTGTGLQETQYFGPGTRLLVL.

The chain uses TRBV4-1 and TRBJ1-1, with D unresolved. CDR1 and CDR2 from the germline V gene are MGHRA and YSYEKL. Deletions cut 3 bases from V and 6 bases from J, with 11 bases between. The CDR3 contains 13 residues. CDR3 nucleotides: TGCGCCAGCAGCCAGACAAGGGAGCCTGAAGCTTTCTTT. This sequence encodes CASSQTREPEAFF.

This clone has only a few counts. V and J are TRBV30 and TRBJ1-1; TRBD1 aligns across 8 bases. This CDR3 contains 13 residues. V shed 5 bases, J shed 1 base, and the junction held 3 bases outside the gene matches. Germline loops: CDR1 GTSNPN, CDR2 SVGIG (reference sequence). The CDR3 here is CAWDRGGNTEAFF. The CDR3 nucleotides are TGTGCCTGGGACAGGGGAGGGAACACTGAAGCTTTCTTT.

This clone was observed a handful of times. Other DNA variants within this sample encode the same CDR3. The chain employs TRBV5-1 and TRBJ1-2; 9 nucleotides line up with TRBD1. The CDR3 covers 14 residues. The V segment lost 3 bases and the J segment 2 bases; nucleotides outside the gene matches: 2. CDR1 SGHRS and CDR2 YFSETQ come from the germline V gene. CDR3 protein: CASSSGQGNYGYTF. In nucleotides, the CDR3 is TGCGCCAGCAGCTCGGGACAGGGAAACTATGGCTACACCTTC.